Following are 13 T cell receptor beta chains from one sample sequenced in a study of T cell responses to AZD1222 COVID-19 vaccine. This table comes from immunoSEQ multiplex PCR, and its TCRdb copy is limited to in-frame clones, with some not included. The data show roughly 130,000 clones, with roughly 86% seen just once and roughly 12% held by the top ten. The sample in question was peripheral blood, obtained on day 0 of AZD1222 vaccination. The receptors here all came from an adult in good health.

The CDR3 protein is CASSKDDPSTGELFF. Written as DNA, the CDR3 is TGTGCCAGCAGCAAAGACGACCCCTCAACCGGGGAGCTGTTTTTT. V and J are TRBV21-1 and TRBJ2-2. TRBV21-1 is recorded as a pseudogene. The CDR3 is 15 residues long.

The V and J genes are TRBV5-1 and TRBJ1-1, with a possible D match to TRBD1 (5 bases). Trimming shortened V by 4 bases and J by 3 bases, and 10 bases separated the two germline ends. The CDR3 covers 13 residues. Germline V gene sequence: CDR1 SGHRS, CDR2 YFSETQ. CDR3 DNA: TGCGCCAGCAGCCCCGACAGTTACACTGAAGCTTTCTTT. Its protein is CASSPDSYTEAFF.

The sample holds a few counts of this clone. The rearrangement joins TRBV11-2 to TRBJ2-4, with 8 bases identical to TRBD2. J was trimmed by 7 bases and V by 1 base; bases with no gene match: 12. The CDR3 is made up of 17 amino acids. CDR1 and CDR2 from the germline V gene are SGHAT and FQNNGV. CDR3 loop: CASSLGIGGANWNIQYF. In DNA, the CDR3 is TGTGCCAGCAGCTTAGGAATCGGGGGGGCCAACTGGAACATTCAGTACTTC.

The chain couples TRBV30 to TRBJ2-7; 11 bases line up with TRBD2. CDR1 is GTSNPN and CDR2 is SVGIG in the germline V gene (reference sequence). This CDR3 is built from 13 residues. Trimming removed 0 bases from V and 6 bases from J; junction bases left unmatched: 1. In DNA, the CDR3 is TGTGCCTGGAGTGTACTAGCGGGAGCCGAGCAGTACTTC. It codes for CAWSVLAGAEQYF. Together with reference TRBV30 and TRBJ2-7, the CDR3 gives the full variable domain: SQTIHQWPATLVQPVGSPLSLECTVEGTSNPNLYWYRQAAGRGLQLLFYSVGIGQISSEVPQNLSASRPQDRQFILSSKKLLLSDSGFYLCAWSVLAGAEQYFGPGTRLTVT.

Only a few counts were recorded for this clone. The V and J genes are TRBV7-9 and TRBJ2-5; D not certain. This CDR3 contains 12 residues. Germline V gene sequence: CDR1 SEHNR, CDR2 FQNEAQ (reference sequence). Trimming cost V 2 bases and J 3 bases, with 4 bases left between them. The CDR3 sequence is CASSLIEETQYF. Here the CDR3 DNA reads TGTGCCAGCAGCTTAATAGAAGAGACCCAGTACTTC.

The V and J genes are TRBV19 and TRBJ2-5, with D possibly called TRBD1 or TRBD2 (6 bases each). Trimming left V 7 bases short and J 4 bases short, with 16 bases between. This CDR3 has 14 residues. The germline CDR1 and CDR2 sequences are LNHDA and SQIVND (reference sequence). The CDR3 loop reads CASTRGVPGETQYF. The DNA of the CDR3 is TGTGCCAGTACTAGGGGGGTCCCGGGAGAGACCCAGTACTTC.

The CDR3 sequence: CASSIDLVSSGAFF. CDR3 bases: TGTGCCAGTAGTATAGATTTAGTTTCCAGCGGAGCTTTCTTT. The chain carries TRBV19 and TRBJ1-1; D is undetermined. Deletions cut 0 bases from V and 10 bases from J, with 15 bases between. The germline CDR1 and CDR2 sequences are LNHDA and SQIVND (reference sequence). The CDR3 totals 14 residues.

The gene calls are TRBV7-9 and TRBJ2-5, with TRBD1 as a possible D gene (7 bases). The CDR3 length is 16 residues. Trimming cost V 1 base and J 4 bases, with 16 bases left between them. CDR1 and CDR2 from the germline V gene are SEHNR and FQNEAQ (reference sequence). CDR3 region: CASSLGSRQGGETQYF. The CDR3 region has the DNA TGTGCCAGCAGCTTAGGATCTAGACAGGGAGGAGAGACCCAGTACTTC.

This clone was recorded only once. J is TRBJ2-2 and V is TRBV10-3; no definite D call. The CDR3 sequence is 14 residues long. Germline V gene sequence: CDR1 ENHRY, CDR2 SYGVKD. V gave up 1 base and J gave up 6 bases, with 9 bases separating them. CDR3 in amino acids: CAISELVGPGELFF. The CDR3 DNA follows: TGTGCCATCAGTGAGTTAGTGGGTCCCGGGGAGCTGTTTTTT.

The rearrangement joins TRBV5-1 to TRBJ2-3; D may be TRBD1 or TRBD2 (5 bases each). This CDR3 is 15 amino acids long. CDR1 and CDR2 from the germline V gene are SGHRS and YFSETQ. The germline V and J ends were trimmed by 0 bases and 6 bases, with 14 bases remaining between them. The CDR3 DNA is TGCGCCAGCAGCTTGGGGGGGACCAACGAGGATACGCAGTATTTT. Its translation: CASSLGGTNEDTQYF.

The chain joins TRBV24-1 to TRBJ1-6, with unresolved D. CDR3 size: 19 residues. Trimming stripped 1 base from V and 0 bases from J, with 15 bases between. Germline V CDR1 and CDR2: KGHDR, SFDVKD. CDR3 bases: TGTGCCACCAGTGATTTAGTGGTTCGAGATAGCTCCTATAATTCACCCCTCCACTTT. Its translation: CATSDLVVRDSSYNSPLHF.

This clone was recorded once. The chain employs TRBV5-1 and TRBJ2-6; either TRBD1 or TRBD2 may supply D (5 bases each). Germline V gives CDR1 SGHRS, CDR2 YFSETQ. The germline V and J ends were trimmed by 4 bases and 2 bases, with 13 bases remaining between them. There are 16 residues in the CDR3. This CDR3 reads CASSKGPQAGANVLTF. The CDR3 region has the DNA TGCGCCAGCAGCAAGGGACCCCAAGCTGGGGCCAACGTCCTGACTTTC.

This clone has just one count. The CDR3 protein is CASSPGGENQPQHF. The CDR3 coding sequence is TGTGCCAGCAGTCCGGGGGGAGAAAATCAGCCCCAGCATTTT. The rearrangement links TRBV4-2 to TRBJ1-5; TRBD1 might be the D (5 bases). Germline V gene sequence: CDR1 LGHNA, CDR2 YNFKEQ. CDR3 length: 14 residues. Trimming took 6 bases from V and 4 from J, leaving 13 bases between them.